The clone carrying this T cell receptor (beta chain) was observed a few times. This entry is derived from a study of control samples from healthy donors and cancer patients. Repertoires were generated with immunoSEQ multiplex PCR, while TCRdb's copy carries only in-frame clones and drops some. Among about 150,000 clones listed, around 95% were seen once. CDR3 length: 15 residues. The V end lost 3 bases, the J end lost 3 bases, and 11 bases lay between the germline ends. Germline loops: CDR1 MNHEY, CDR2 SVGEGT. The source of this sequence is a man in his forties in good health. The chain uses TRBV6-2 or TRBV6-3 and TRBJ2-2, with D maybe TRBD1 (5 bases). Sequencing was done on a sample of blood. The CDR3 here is CASSYRQGYTGELFF. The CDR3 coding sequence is TGTGCCAGCAGTTATAGGCAGGGTTACACCGGGGAGCTGTTTTTT.